These 17 T cell receptor beta chains share one sample of origin, sequenced in a study of regulatory T cells in long-lasting Graves disease. Arm-PCR with iRepertoire HTBI primers amplified the CDR3 regions for these TCR beta libraries. TCRdb redid the calling of the multiplex PCR reads with MiXCR, one entry per CDR3 protein. The sample contains about 560,000 distinct CDR3 sequences, roughly a sixth of which appear only once. Indicated time point: newly diagnosed GD, antithyroid drugs for less than 3 months. The authors made the TCR library using RNA they extracted from PBMCs. This same sample was also taken into another study, of T cells in Graves' hyperthyroidism and ophthalmopathy.

The sequences come from peripheral blood mononuclear cells (PBMCs), collected at new diagnosis, from a patient treated with antithyroid drugs. The receptors were sampled from a man between 18 and 35 years old with Graves disease.

The gene calls are TRBV5-1 and TRBJ2-2; weak D call: TRBD2 (6 bases). Germline V lookup: CDR1 SGHRS, CDR2 YFSETQ. V was cut by 6 bases and J by 1 base, with 10 bases left in between. The CDR3 totals 14 residues. The CDR3 DNA sequence: TGCGCCAGCAAGTTCGGGGGGAACACCGGGGAGCTGTTTTTT. Protein product: CASKFGGNTGELFF.

This clonotype was seen at least ten times. The rearrangement uses TRBV12-3 or TRBV12-4 and TRBJ1-1; the D gene is possibly TRBD1 (6 bases). This CDR3 comprises 15 residues. Trimming took 7 bases from V and 0 from J, leaving 15 bases between them. The CDR3 is CASTLGQFMNTEAFF. CDR3 sequence (DNA): TGTGCCAGCACCCTAGGACAGTTTATGAACACTGAAGCTTTCTTT.

This clonotype was seen at least ten times. V and J are TRBV12-3 or TRBV12-4 and TRBJ2-5, with D possibly matching TRBD1 (5 bases). The CDR3 is made up of 13 amino acids. Between the trimmed V and J ends, which lost 6 bases and 2 bases, there was a span of 10 bases. CDR3 sequence reads: CASRLTEQETQYF. CDR3 bases: TGTGCCAGCAGGCTGACAGAACAAGAGACCCAGTACTTC.

The V and J genes are TRBV5-1 and TRBJ2-3, with 7 nucleotides matching TRBD2. The trim removed 4 bases at V and 2 bases at J, leaving 13 bases unmatched. The CDR3 loop spans 17 amino acids. Germline V CDR1 and CDR2: SGHRS, YFSETQ. The CDR3 spells CASSPAGLAVITDTQYF. CDR3 sequence (DNA): TGCGCCAGCAGCCCGGCGGGGCTAGCGGTTATCACAGATACGCAGTATTTT.

This clonotype was picked up many times. The chain carries TRBV28 and TRBJ2-4; either TRBD1 or TRBD2 may fit D (5 bases each). The CDR3 is 15 residues long. Trimming took 6 bases from V and 3 from J, leaving 15 bases between them. Germline V gene lookup returns CDR1 MDHEN and CDR2 SYDVKM. DNA of the CDR3: TGTGCCAGCAGACTCGGGACGTTAGGCAAAAACATTCAGTACTTC. Translation gives CASRLGTLGKNIQYF.

This clonotype was seen repeatedly, ten times or more. The chain has TRBV13 and TRBJ2-3; the D call may be TRBD1 or TRBD2 (6 bases each). Trimming took off 5 bases at V and 4 bases at J, with 19 bases between the two ends. CDR3 size: 16 residues. Germline CDR1 PRHDT, CDR2 FYEKMQ (reference sequence). CDR3 sequence: CASSGPGLGGPDTQYF. The CDR3 region has the DNA TGTGCCAGCAGCGGACCGGGACTTGGGGGCCCAGATACGCAGTATTTT.

The sample holds a few counts of this clonotype. The chain links TRBV20-1 to TRBJ1-6; 9 bases agree with TRBD1. This CDR3 contains 18 residues. Trimming took 2 bases from V and 6 from J; bases not matched to a gene: 14. The germline V gene has CDR1 DFQATT and CDR2 SNEGSKA (reference sequence). The chain's CDR3 is CSARSQHRDRATNSPLHF. The CDR3 region has the DNA TGCAGTGCTAGAAGTCAGCACCGGGACAGGGCGACTAATTCACCCCTCCACTTT.

The rearrangement uses TRBV12-3 or TRBV12-4 and TRBJ2-5, with 8 bases aligning to TRBD2. The V gene end was trimmed by 8 bases and the J gene end by 1 base; junction bases not matched to a gene: 6. The CDR3 runs to 14 residues. In DNA form, the CDR3 reads TGTGCCAGCGGTCTTACTAGCGGCCAAGAGACCCAGTACTTC. Its translation: CASGLTSGQETQYF.

In this sample, this clonotype turned up many times. The chain is built from TRBV28 and TRBJ1-2; D is unresolved. CDR1 is MDHEN, CDR2 SYDVKM, per germline. The CDR3 has 11 residues. V was clipped by 6 bases and J by 2 bases, with 4 bases between them. CDR3 loop: CASSYNYGYTF. The CDR3 nucleotides are TGTGCCAGCAGCTACAACTATGGCTACACCTTC.

V gene TRBV30 combines with J gene TRBJ1-5; weak D call: TRBD1 (5 bases). The V end was cut by 0 bases, the J end by 0 bases, with 9 bases between. The CDR3 sequence is 15 residues long. CDR1 GTSNPN and CDR2 SVGIG come from the germline V gene (reference sequence). The CDR3 protein is CAWSVRQSSNQPQHF. DNA for the CDR3: TGTGCCTGGAGTGTGAGACAGTCTAGCAATCAGCCCCAGCATTTT.

This clonotype was detected ten times or more. In DNA, the CDR3 is TGTGCCAGCCAGGGGCCTGGGGGCAACACTGAAGCTTTCTTT. Translation: CASQGPGGNTEAFF. The gene calls are TRBV27 and TRBJ1-1, with a tentative D call TRBD1 (6 bases). V was trimmed by 8 bases and J by 2 bases, leaving 15 bases between them. The CDR3 is made up of 14 amino acids. Germline V gives CDR1 MNHEY, CDR2 SMNVEV (reference sequence).

The chain is built from TRBV5-1 and TRBJ1-3, with 8 bases fitting TRBD1. After removal of 3 bases from V and 2 bases from J, the junction contained 4 bases not matched to a gene. Germline CDR1 SGHRS, CDR2 YFSETQ. The length of the CDR3 is 15 residues. Written as DNA, the CDR3 is TGCGCCAGCAGCTCGCAGGGGGCGGCTGGAAACACCATATATTTT. It translates to CASSSQGAAGNTIYF.

In this sample, this clonotype turned up a few times. The rearrangement links TRBV3-1 to TRBJ2-1; 9 bases are a match to TRBD2. This CDR3 spans 14 amino acids. CDR1 and CDR2 (germline): LGHDT, YNNKEL (reference sequence). With 10 bases clipped from V and 12 bases from J, the junction kept 16 bases outside the gene matches. The CDR3 loop reads CATNLGGRAVGQFF. Here the CDR3 DNA reads TGTGCCACTAATTTGGGCGGGAGGGCCGTGGGGCAGTTCTTC.

This clonotype was counted between two and nine times. This chain joins TRBV13 and TRBJ1-5, with 7 nucleotides matching TRBD1. CDR3 length: 18 residues. Losses at the gene ends were 2 bases for V and 4 bases for J; bases not matched to a gene: 14. CDR1 and CDR2 (germline): PRHDT, FYEKMQ (reference sequence). The CDR3 reads CASSLIWFDRVGNQPQHF. The CDR3, as DNA: TGTGCCAGCAGCTTAATTTGGTTTGACAGGGTTGGTAATCAGCCCCAGCATTTT.

This clonotype was seen ten or more times. CDR3 sequence reads: CASSSWGGTEAFF. CDR3 DNA: TGTGCCAGCAGCTCGTGGGGCGGCACTGAAGCTTTCTTT. The V gene is TRBV3-1, the J gene TRBJ1-1; the D gene is possibly TRBD1 (5 bases). CDR1 is LGHDT, CDR2 YNNKEL, per germline (reference sequence). This CDR3 region has 13 residues. Trimming shortened V by 5 bases and J by 4 bases, and 11 bases separated the two germline ends.

This clonotype was observed at least ten times. V is TRBV11-2 and J is TRBJ2-3; no clear D. Deletions cut 4 bases from V and 12 bases from J, with 14 bases between. Germline V gives CDR1 SGHAT, CDR2 FQNNGV. This CDR3 region has 12 residues. CDR3 sequence (DNA): TGTGCCAGCAGCTCTGGACCGCAGACCCAGTATTTT. Its translation is CASSSGPQTQYF. Variable domain in full (rest from reference TRBV11-2 and TRBJ2-3): EAGVAQSPRYKIIEKRQSVAFWCNPISGHATLYWYQQILGQGPKLLIQFQNNGVVDDSQLPKDRFSAERLKGVDSTLKIQPAKLEDSAVYLCASSSGPQTQYFGPGTRLTVL.

The gene calls are TRBV29-1 and TRBJ1-2; 9 nucleotides agree with TRBD1. The length of the CDR3 is 13 residues. CDR1 and CDR2 from the germline V gene are SQVTM and ANQGSEA. V lost 3 bases, J lost 3 bases, and 2 bases stayed unmatched. CDR3 nucleotides: TGCAGCGTTGATGACAGGGGGGACTATGGCTACACCTTC. Amino acids: CSVDDRGDYGYTF.